This T cell receptor (beta chain) is from a study of identical twins. General study points: For cord blood, abundant beta clonotypes had fewer insertions, unlike memory repertoires, which showed none. Models underpredicted monozygotic twin sharing of out-of-frame TCR alpha. Diverse VJ usage suggested most zero-insertion clonotypes were not invariant T cells. Beta out-of-frame sequences showed weaker excess sharing between twins.

One entry per CDR3 protein results from TCRdb running MiXCR on the 5' RACE reads. This sample has 410,000 or so distinct CDR3 sequences; around 20% occur once, and the top ten carry 9% to 15%. The CDR3 loop spans 14 amino acids. The germline gives CDR1 SNHLY, CDR2 FYNNEI. The ends were cut back, 8 bases at V and 2 bases at J, with 14 bases in the middle. This clonotype was recorded many times. Its matching antigen is unknown. The specimen was naive T cells sorted from blood. The genes are TRBV2 and TRBJ2-3; D is ambiguous. This clonotype was obtained from a man aged 50 or older in good health. Written as DNA, the CDR3 is TGTGCCAGCGAGCCAAGGTCAAACACAGATACGCAGTATTTT. This codes for CASEPRSNTDTQYF.